Below are 15 T cell receptor beta chains sequenced from a single sample in a study of blood T cell repertoires in COVID-19. TCRdb's table, derived via immunoSEQ multiplex PCR, lists solely in-frame clones and lacks some. In the table there are 200,000 to 250,000 clones, roughly 82% of which are singletons. The specimen sequenced was peripheral blood. The receptors were gathered from a man aged 50 or older with active or convalescent COVID-19.

The rearrangement joins TRBV24-1 to TRBJ2-5; no definite D call. This CDR3 comprises 13 residues. Germline loops: CDR1 KGHDR, CDR2 SFDVKD. With 5 bases removed from V and 0 bases from J, the gap between germline ends came to 6 bases. CDR3 residues: CATSARYQETQYF. CDR3 sequence (DNA): TGTGCCACCAGTGCCCGGTACCAAGAGACCCAGTACTTC.

The V and J genes are TRBV7-3 and TRBJ2-1; TRBD1 aligns across 10 bases. The CDR3 has 16 residues. The V gene's germline CDR1 is SGHTA and CDR2 FQGTGA. J was trimmed by 7 bases and V by 2 bases; bases with no gene match: 8. CDR3 amino acids: CASSLSPGQGRNEQFF. As DNA, the CDR3 is TGTGCCAGCAGCTTATCCCCGGGACAGGGGAGGAATGAGCAGTTCTTC.

The rearrangement uses TRBV19 and TRBJ2-7; 9 bases align to TRBD1. The CDR3 is made up of 14 amino acids. V shed 8 bases and J 1 base; nucleotides not matched to a gene: 6. Looked up from germline, CDR1 is LNHDA and CDR2 is SQIVND (reference sequence). The CDR3 DNA is TGTGCCAGTGGAGCCGGGACAGGGTCCTACGAGCAGTACTTC. This encodes CASGAGTGSYEQYF.

This clone has only a few counts. The chain carries TRBV4-3 and TRBJ2-5; TRBD1 matches at 8 bases. The CDR3 length is 15 residues. V dropped 2 bases and J dropped 3; count of bases not matched to a gene: 5. Germline lookup yields CDR1 LGHNA and CDR2 YSLEER. Written as DNA, the CDR3 is TGCGCCAGCAGCCAACAGGGGGCCGAAAAAGAGACCCAGTACTTC. It encodes CASSQQGAEKETQYF.

This sequence joins TRBV5-1 and TRBJ2-1, with 14 nucleotides matching TRBD2. The V gene end was trimmed by 2 bases and the J gene end by 10 bases; junction bases not matched to a gene: 5. Germline CDR1 reads SGHRS; CDR2 reads YFSETQ. The CDR3 totals 15 residues. CDR3 residues: CASSFGTSGRIEQFF. The CDR3 coding sequence is TGCGCCAGCAGCTTCGGGACTAGCGGGAGAATAGAGCAGTTCTTC. The full variable domain, in which reference TRBV5-1 and TRBJ2-1 provide the parts outside the CDR3, is KAGVTQTPRYLIKTRGQQVTLSCSPISGHRSVSWYQQTPGQGLQFLFEYFSETQRNKGNFPGRFSGRQFSNSRSEMNVSTLELGDSALYLCASSFGTSGRIEQFFGPGTRLTVL.

This clone has only a few counts. The rearrangement uses TRBV5-1 and TRBJ2-1, with 7 nucleotides matching TRBD2. Germline V CDR1 and CDR2: SGHRS, YFSETQ. This CDR3 contains 15 residues. V shed 2 bases and J 0 bases; nucleotides not matched to a gene: 2. For the CDR3, the DNA is TGCGCCAGCAGCTTCGGGACTACCTCCTACAATGAGCAGTTCTTC. Translated: CASSFGTTSYNEQFF.

The chain has TRBV9 and TRBJ1-5; 11 positions agree with TRBD1. Germline V CDR1 and CDR2: SGDLS, YYNGEE. The CDR3 consists of 14 residues. With 2 bases clipped from V and 7 bases from J, the junction kept 2 bases outside the gene matches. Written as DNA, the CDR3 is TGTGCCAGCAGCGTGGGACAGGGGGAACAGCCCCAGCATTTT. Translation gives CASSVGQGEQPQHF.

The chain employs TRBV5-6 and TRBJ2-7; 14 nucleotides align to TRBD2. CDR1 SGHDT and CDR2 YYEEEE come from the germline V gene. This CDR3 is built from 18 residues. V was pared by 4 bases and J by 2 bases, with 11 bases of the junction left unmatched. CDR3 loop: CASSGWTSGGPDPYEQYV. Here the CDR3 DNA reads TGTGCCAGCAGCGGGTGGACTAGCGGGGGGCCCGACCCCTACGAGCAGTACGTC.

This sequence joins TRBV28 and TRBJ2-5, with a tentative D call TRBD1 (6 bases). Germline CDR1 is MDHEN and CDR2 is SYDVKM. The CDR3 is 16 residues long. V gave up 5 bases and J gave up 2 bases, with 18 bases separating them. The CDR3 here is CASSPPAGGSQETQYF. The CDR3 DNA sequence: TGTGCCAGCAGTCCACCCGCTGGGGGCTCGCAAGAGACCCAGTACTTC. The full variable domain, in which reference TRBV28 and TRBJ2-5 provide the parts outside the CDR3, is DVKVTQSSRYLVKRTGEKVFLECVQDMDHENMFWYRQDPGLGLRLIYFSYDVKMKEKGDIPEGYSVSREKKERFSLILESASTNQTSMYLCASSPPAGGSQETQYFGPGTRLLVL.

V and J are TRBV9 and TRBJ2-7; D unclear. Deletions cut 0 bases from V and 3 bases from J, with 10 bases between. The CDR3 consists of 14 residues. CDR1 SGDLS and CDR2 YYNGEE come from the germline V gene. CDR3 nucleotide sequence: TGTGCCAGCAGCGTAGACCGCGCCCTCTACGAGCAGTACTTC. This sequence encodes CASSVDRALYEQYF.

The chain recombines TRBV7-9 with TRBJ2-1, with TRBD2 matching over 15 bases. V gave up 3 bases and J gave up 5 bases; unmatched junction bases: 8. This CDR3 is 18 amino acids long. The germline V gene encodes CDR1 SEHNR and CDR2 FQNEAQ (reference sequence). Here the CDR3 reads CASSLGLAGGGIDNEQFF. Here the CDR3 DNA reads TGTGCCAGCAGCTTGGGACTAGCGGGAGGAGGAATCGACAATGAGCAGTTCTTC.

This rearrangement joins TRBV18 to TRBJ2-1; TRBD1 agrees at 7 bases. There are 15 residues in the CDR3. After removal of 0 bases from V and 9 bases from J, the junction contained 8 bases not matched to a gene. Germline V CDR1 and CDR2: KGHSH, LQKENI. The CDR3 loop is CASSPPGQGVSEQFF. CDR3 in DNA: TGTGCCAGCTCACCACCAGGCCAGGGGGTATCTGAGCAGTTCTTC.

The chain employs TRBV5-4 and TRBJ2-2, with 11 bases fitting TRBD1. This CDR3 is built from 15 residues. Germline V gene data show CDR1 as SGHNT and CDR2 as YYREEE (reference sequence). V lost 3 bases to trimming and J lost 5 bases; unmatched junction nucleotides: 3. The CDR3 nucleotides are TGTGCCAGCAGCTCGGACAGGGGGCGGACCGGGGAGCTGTTTTTT. It codes for CASSSDRGRTGELFF.

The chain is built from TRBV5-1 and TRBJ2-3; 10 nucleotides line up with TRBD2. The germline V gene has CDR1 SGHRS and CDR2 YFSETQ. Trimming removed 4 bases from V and 4 bases from J; junction bases left unmatched: 9. The CDR3 is 16 residues long. The CDR3 here is CASSKPSGREADTQYF. The CDR3 bases are TGCGCCAGCAGCAAACCTAGCGGGAGAGAGGCAGATACGCAGTATTTT.

The CDR3 DNA follows: TGCGCCAGCAGCTGGACGACAGGGGGCTTCTACGAGCAGTACTTC. Its protein is CASSWTTGGFYEQYF. The gene calls are TRBV5-1 and TRBJ2-7, with 10 bases identical to TRBD1. CDR1 is SGHRS, CDR2 YFSETQ, per germline. V gave up 3 bases and J gave up 3 bases; unmatched junction bases: 6. The CDR3 is made up of 15 amino acids. Variable domain in full (rest from reference TRBV5-1 and TRBJ2-7): KAGVTQTPRYLIKTRGQQVTLSCSPISGHRSVSWYQQTPGQGLQFLFEYFSETQRNKGNFPGRFSGRQFSNSRSEMNVSTLELGDSALYLCASSWTTGGFYEQYFGPGTRLTVT.